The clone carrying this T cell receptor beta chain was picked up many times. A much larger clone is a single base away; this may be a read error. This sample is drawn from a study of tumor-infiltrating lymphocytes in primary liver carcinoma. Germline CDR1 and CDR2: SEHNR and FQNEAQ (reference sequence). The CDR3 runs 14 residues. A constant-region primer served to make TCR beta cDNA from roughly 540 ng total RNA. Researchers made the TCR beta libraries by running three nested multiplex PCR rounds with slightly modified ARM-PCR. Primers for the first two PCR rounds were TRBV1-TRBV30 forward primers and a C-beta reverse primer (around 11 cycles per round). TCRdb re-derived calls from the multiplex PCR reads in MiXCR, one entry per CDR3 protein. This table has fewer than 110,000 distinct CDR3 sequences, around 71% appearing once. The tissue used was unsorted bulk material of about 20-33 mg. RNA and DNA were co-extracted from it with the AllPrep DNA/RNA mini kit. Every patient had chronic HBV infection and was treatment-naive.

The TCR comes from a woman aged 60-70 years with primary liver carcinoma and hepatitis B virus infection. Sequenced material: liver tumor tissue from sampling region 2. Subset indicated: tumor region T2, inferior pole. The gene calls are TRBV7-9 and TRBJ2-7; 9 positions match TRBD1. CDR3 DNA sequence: TGTGCCGGCAGCTTAGCGCGGGACAGGGACGAGCAGTACTTC. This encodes CAGSLARDRDEQYF.